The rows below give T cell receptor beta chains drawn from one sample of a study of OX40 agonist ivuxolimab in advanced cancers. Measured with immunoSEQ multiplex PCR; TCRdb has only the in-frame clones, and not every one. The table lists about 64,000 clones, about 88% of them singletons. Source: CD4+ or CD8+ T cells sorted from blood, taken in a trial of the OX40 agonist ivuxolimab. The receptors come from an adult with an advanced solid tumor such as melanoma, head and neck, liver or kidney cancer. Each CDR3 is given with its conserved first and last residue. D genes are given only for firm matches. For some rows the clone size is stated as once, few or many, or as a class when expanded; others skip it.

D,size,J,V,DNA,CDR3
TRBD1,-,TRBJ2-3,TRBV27,TGTGCCAGCAGTTTATATGGGACAGGCTTGACTTCAAGCACAGATACGCAGTATTTT,CASSLYGTGLTSSTDTQYF
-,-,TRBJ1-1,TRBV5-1,TGCGCCAGCAGCTTCGGGGGGCAAATCACTGAAGCTTTCTTT,CASSFGGQITEAFF
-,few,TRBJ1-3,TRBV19,TGTGCCAGTAGTATTTACCCGGGAAACACCATATATTTT,CASSIYPGNTIYF
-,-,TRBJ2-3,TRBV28,TGTGCCAGCAGTACCAGGGCGGGCACAGATACGCAGTATTTT,CASSTRAGTDTQYF
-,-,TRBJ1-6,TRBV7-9,TGTGCCAGCAGCTCCGGAAATTCACCCCTCCACTTT,CASSSGNSPLHF
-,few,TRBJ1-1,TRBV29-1,TGCAGCGTTCGACGGATGAACACTGAAGCTTTCTTT,CSVRRMNTEAFF
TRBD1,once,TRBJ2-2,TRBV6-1,TGTGCCAGCAGTGCCCTCACCTCGACCGGGACAGCGAACACCGGGGAGCTGTTTTTT,CASSALTSTGTANTGELFF
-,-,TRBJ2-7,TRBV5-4,TGTGCCAGCAGTTCTGGCAGGACGGTCGACTACGAGCAGTACTTC,CASSSGRTVDYEQYF
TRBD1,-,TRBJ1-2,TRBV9,TGTGCCAGCAGCCCGCGAGGGACAGGAATTACTTCAGGGGGCTATGGCTACACCTTC,CASSPRGTGITSGGYGYTF
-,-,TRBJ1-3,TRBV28,TGTGCCAGCAGGTTGGGGGGGGCTGGAAACACCATATATTTT,CASRLGGAGNTIYF
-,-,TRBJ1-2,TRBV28,TGTGCCAGCAGTTTATCAGGGAAAGGCTACACCTTC,CASSLSGKGYTF
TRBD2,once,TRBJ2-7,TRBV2,TGTGCCAGTAACGCCGCGAGCGGGAAAGAGCAGTACTTC,CASNAASGKEQYF
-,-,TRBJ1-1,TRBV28,TGTGCCAGCAGTTTATATGGGCGGTACACTGAAGCTTTCTTT,CASSLYGRYTEAFF
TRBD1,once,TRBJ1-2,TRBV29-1,TGCAGCGTTGTATCCGGGGACAGGGTTATCGGCTACACCTTC,CSVVSGDRVIGYTF
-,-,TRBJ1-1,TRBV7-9,TGTGCCAGCAGCCCAACCTACACTGGAGAGAACACTGAAGCTTTCTTT,CASSPTYTGENTEAFF
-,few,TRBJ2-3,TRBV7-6,TGTGCCAGCAGCCCCGGACTAAGCGGGCGGGCGGGAACGCAGTATTTT,CASSPGLSGRAGTQYF
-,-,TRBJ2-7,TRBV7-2,TGTGCCAGCAGCCCGACCTTAGGGAGCTCCTACGAGCAGTACTTC,CASSPTLGSSYEQYF
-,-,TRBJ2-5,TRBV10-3,TGTGCCATCAGTGAGATAGCGCAGGGGGGGGAGACCCAGTACTTC,CAISEIAQGGETQYF
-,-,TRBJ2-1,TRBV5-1,TGCGCCAGCAGCTTGGGCCCAGCTAGCTCCTACAATGAGCAGTTCTTC,CASSLGPASSYNEQFF
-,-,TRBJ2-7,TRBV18,TGTGCCAGCTCACCGCGGGACAGATTCTACTACGAGCAGTACTTC,CASSPRDRFYYEQYF
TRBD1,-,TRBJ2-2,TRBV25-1,TGTGCCAGCAGGAACCAGGGGGTCACCGGGGAGCTGTTTTTT,CASRNQGVTGELFF
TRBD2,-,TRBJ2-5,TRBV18,TGTGCCAGCTCACCCGGGACTACACAAGAGACCCAGTACTTC,CASSPGTTQETQYF
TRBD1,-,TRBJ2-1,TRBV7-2,TGTGCCAGCAGCCAGGACAGGGGAGGTTACAATGAGCAGTTCTTC,CASSQDRGGYNEQFF
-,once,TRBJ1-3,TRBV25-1,TGTGCCAGCAGCCGACTAGGGAATGGAAACACCATATATTTT,CASSRLGNGNTIYF
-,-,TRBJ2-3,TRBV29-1,TGCAGCACCTCACGAGGCACAGATACGCAGTATTTT,CSTSRGTDTQYF
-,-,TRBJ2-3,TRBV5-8,TGTGCCAGCAGCCACCCTGGGGGGACCACAGATACGCAGTATTTT,CASSHPGGTTDTQYF
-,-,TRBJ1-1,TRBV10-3,TGTGCCATCAGTGCACGGGGTAACACTGAAGCTTTCTTT,CAISARGNTEAFF
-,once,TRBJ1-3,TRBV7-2,TGTGCCAGCAGCTTATTCGCAGGGCAAAACACCATATATTTT,CASSLFAGQNTIYF
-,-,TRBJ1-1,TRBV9,TGTGCCAGCAGCCTGGACCTGACAGCTGGGGCTTTCTTT,CASSLDLTAGAFF
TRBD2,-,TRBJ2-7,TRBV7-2,TGTGCCAGCAGCTTAGATCTCGGACTAGCGGGAGTTGTTTACGAGCAGTACTTC,CASSLDLGLAGVVYEQYF
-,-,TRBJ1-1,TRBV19,TGTGCCAGTAGTATAGGACAGACGAACACTGAAGCTTTCTTT,CASSIGQTNTEAFF
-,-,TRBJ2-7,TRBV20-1,TGCAGTGCTAGAGCGCAAGGCGAGCAGTACTTC,CSARAQGEQYF
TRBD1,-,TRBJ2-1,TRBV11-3,TGTGCCAGCAGCTTAGGACCTGGACAGGGGGCCTACAATGAGCAGTTCTTC,CASSLGPGQGAYNEQFF
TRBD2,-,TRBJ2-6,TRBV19,TGTGCCACTAGATCCGGACTAGGAGGGTCTGGGGCCAACGTCCTGACTTTC,CATRSGLGGSGANVLTF
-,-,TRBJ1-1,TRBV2,TGTGCCAGCAGGGGGCCCTCAGGGATGAACACTGAAGCTTTCTTT,CASRGPSGMNTEAFF
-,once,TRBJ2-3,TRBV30,TGTGCCTGGAAAAAAGGGTTGGCAAGCACAGATACGCAGTATTTT,CAWKKGLASTDTQYF
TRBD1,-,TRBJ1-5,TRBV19,TGTGCCAGTAGTTTCACAGGGGGCTATCAGCCCCAGCATTTT,CASSFTGGYQPQHF
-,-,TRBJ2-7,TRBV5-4,TGTGCCAGCAGCTTGGGGCCAGCCGCCGCCTCGAAGGAGTACTTC,CASSLGPAAASKEYF
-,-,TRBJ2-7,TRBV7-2,TGTGCCAGCAGCCCCCGGACTACCACCTCCTACGAGCAGTACTTC,CASSPRTTTSYEQYF
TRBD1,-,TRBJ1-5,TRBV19,TGTGCCAGTAACAGGGGCCCTAATTACAGCAATCAGCCCCAGCATTTT,CASNRGPNYSNQPQHF